This TCR beta chain was sequenced for a study of control samples from healthy donors and cancer patients. Profiling relied on immunoSEQ multiplex PCR, and the TCRdb table lists in-frame clones only, not all of them. The repertoire holds 350,000 to 450,000 clones, with over 75% as singletons. The CDR3 is 14 amino acids. Germline trimming cut 9 bases from V and 1 base from J; bases unmatched to any gene: 5. CDR1 is MNHEY and CDR2 is SVGAGI in the germline V gene. The sequencing sample was made of PBMCs. This sequence originates from a man in his forties or fifties with head and neck cancer. The J gene is TRBJ2-5, the V gene TRBV6-5, with 10 positions matching TRBD2. CDR3 amino acids: CASDSGGSQETQYF. The CDR3 DNA sequence: TGTGCCAGTGATAGCGGGGGGAGCCAAGAGACCCAGTACTTC.